The 28 T cell receptor beta chains given below trace back to one sample, sequenced in a study of T cell changes during pregnancy in multiple sclerosis. Using immunoSEQ multiplex PCR, the repertoire was profiled, and TCRdb retains in-frame clones only, with some absent. The sample shows about 89,000 clones, just under 95% of them seen only once. The material sequenced was peripheral blood, taken in the third trimester of pregnancy. These receptors were obtained from a female donor with multiple sclerosis, enrolled in a pregnancy study.

This clone was detected once. This chain uses TRBV20-1 with TRBJ2-1; the match to TRBD2 covers 7 bases. The CDR3 covers 11 residues. The ends lost 5 bases at V and 9 bases at J; junction bases unmatched: 4. Per the germline V gene, CDR1 is DFQATT and CDR2 is SNEGSKA (reference sequence). As DNA, the CDR3 is TGCAGTGCTGCCCGCGGGAGTGAGCAGTTCTTC. Its protein is CSAARGSEQFF.

The rearrangement uses TRBV14 and TRBJ1-1, with 8 bases lining up with TRBD1. This CDR3 contains 15 residues. From germline, CDR1 is SGHDN and CDR2 FVKESK. The junction had 4 bases not matched to a gene; V was cut back by 1 base and J by 3 bases. CDR3 sequence: CASSQVRGRYTEAFF. DNA of the CDR3: TGTGCCAGCAGCCAAGTCAGGGGGCGGTACACTGAAGCTTTCTTT.

This clone was recorded once. This chain joins TRBV27 and TRBJ2-7; TRBD2 matches at 10 bases. V trimming: 11 bases; J trimming: 5 bases; junction bases outside the gene matches: 21. Germline V CDR1 and CDR2: MNHEY, SMNVEV (reference sequence). The CDR3 loop spans 17 amino acids. CDR3 loop: CARRRASGGHCIHEQYF. The CDR3 nucleotides read TGTGCCCGCCGGAGGGCTAGCGGGGGACATTGCATCCACGAGCAGTACTTC.

J is TRBJ2-1 and V is TRBV4-1; TRBD1 matches at 8 bases. The CDR3 length is 16 residues. Germline lookup yields CDR1 MGHRA and CDR2 YSYEKL. Trimming took 4 bases from V and 4 from J; bases not matched to a gene: 9. In nucleotides, the CDR3 is TGCGCCAGCAGCCTACAAGACAGGGGAGGATACAATGAGCAGTTCTTC. Translating it yields CASSLQDRGGYNEQFF.

The genes are TRBV27 and TRBJ1-1, with 12 bases matching TRBD1. Germline V gene data show CDR1 as MNHEY and CDR2 as SMNVEV (reference sequence). The CDR3 extends over 15 amino acids. The V and J ends lost 5 bases and 7 bases, in that order; junction bases with no gene match: 8. The CDR3 spells CASSAGQGAVREAFF. DNA for the CDR3: TGTGCCAGCAGTGCGGGACAGGGGGCGGTCCGTGAAGCTTTCTTT.

The chain links TRBV14 to TRBJ2-7; D is perhaps TRBD2 (6 bases). Between the trimmed V and J ends, which lost 4 bases and 2 bases, there was a span of 21 bases. Germline V gene data show CDR1 as SGHDN and CDR2 as FVKESK. The CDR3 covers 17 residues. CDR3 in amino acids: CASSPTFRGSLAYEQYF. The CDR3 DNA follows: TGTGCCAGCAGCCCAACCTTTCGGGGGAGTCTCGCCTACGAGCAGTACTTC.

V and J are TRBV5-4 and TRBJ2-7, with TRBD2 identical over 12 bases. The CDR3 consists of 15 residues. Trimming removed 3 bases from V and 6 bases from J; junction bases left unmatched: 7. Germline lookup yields CDR1 SGHNT and CDR2 YYREEE (reference sequence). CDR3 sequence reads: CASSSAPGLAGEQYF. CDR3 in DNA: TGTGCCAGCAGCTCAGCTCCGGGACTAGCGGGCGAGCAGTACTTC.

The chain combines TRBV11-2 with TRBJ2-7; 10 nucleotides agree with TRBD2. Germline-derived CDR1 and CDR2 are SGHAT and FQNNGV. This CDR3 comprises 14 residues. V lost 2 bases, J lost 5 bases, and 3 bases stayed unmatched. The chain's CDR3 is CASSLIAGGHEQYF. Written as DNA, the CDR3 is TGTGCCAGCAGCTTAATAGCGGGAGGCCACGAGCAGTACTTC.

The V call is TRBV27, the J call TRBJ1-4; no clear D. Per the germline V gene, CDR1 is MNHEY and CDR2 is SMNVEV (reference sequence). With 5 bases removed from V and 3 bases from J, the gap between germline ends came to 16 bases. This CDR3 is 16 amino acids long. CDR3 residues: CASSHSSGLANEKLFF. Here the CDR3 DNA reads TGTGCCAGCAGTCATTCCAGCGGTCTAGCTAATGAAAAACTGTTTTTT.

The chain links TRBV7-9 to TRBJ2-4, with D uncertain. V gave up 1 base and J gave up 0 bases, with 7 bases separating them. The CDR3 length is 15 residues. Germline-derived CDR1 and CDR2 are SEHNR and FQNEAQ (reference sequence). The CDR3 DNA follows: TGTGCCAGCAGCTTAGATGGGCTAGCCAAAAACATTCAGTACTTC. Amino acid sequence: CASSLDGLAKNIQYF.

The rearrangement joins TRBV7-2 to TRBJ2-3; the match to TRBD2 covers 14 bases. The CDR3 is 17 amino acids. Per germline, CDR1 SGHTA and CDR2 FQGNSA. J lost 7 bases, V lost 5 bases, and 11 bases had no gene match. This CDR3 is CASSPWTSGRFRHTQYF. In DNA, the CDR3 is TGTGCCAGCAGCCCCTGGACTAGCGGGAGGTTCAGGCATACGCAGTATTTT.

The chain employs TRBV5-5 and TRBJ1-4; perhaps TRBD1 as D (6 bases). V lost 0 bases, J lost 3 bases, and 12 bases lay in between. In germline, CDR1 is SGHKS, CDR2 YYEKEE (reference sequence). The CDR3 loop spans 16 amino acids. CDR3 amino acids: CASSLDPQGSNEKLFF. The CDR3 DNA sequence: TGTGCCAGCAGCTTGGACCCACAGGGATCTAATGAAAAACTGTTTTTT.

V usage is TRBV19 and J usage is TRBJ1-1; possibly TRBD1 for D (5 bases). The CDR3 runs 15 residues. Germline CDR1 LNHDA, CDR2 SQIVND (reference sequence). Trimming took 3 bases from V and 5 from J, leaving 16 bases between them. The CDR3 coding sequence is TGTGCCAGTAGTATGCGTACAGGCCAGGCGACTGAAGCTTTCTTT. This sequence encodes CASSMRTGQATEAFF. The entire variable domain, with the rest obtained from reference TRBV19 and TRBJ1-1, is as follows: DGGITQSPKYLFRKEGQNVTLSCEQNLNHDAMYWYRQDPGQGLRLIYYSQIVNDFQKGDIAEGYSVSREKKESFPLTVTSAQKNPTAFYLCASSMRTGQATEAFFGQGTRLTVV.

J is TRBJ2-1 and V is TRBV5-4; TRBD1 aligns across 12 bases. The length of the CDR3 is 15 residues. Germline values: CDR1 SGHNT, CDR2 YYREEE (reference sequence). The V and J ends lost 4 bases and 6 bases, in that order; junction bases with no gene match: 5. The CDR3 sequence is CASSVGQGAINEQFF. The CDR3 DNA sequence: TGTGCCAGCAGCGTGGGACAGGGGGCGATCAATGAGCAGTTCTTC.

The J gene is TRBJ2-1, the V gene TRBV25-1; no clear D. CDR3 length: 15 amino acids. V dropped 3 bases and J dropped 0 bases, with 9 bases sitting between them. Per germline, CDR1 MGHDK and CDR2 SYGVNS. CDR3 loop: CASSEVSSSYNEQFF. The CDR3 region has the DNA TGTGCCAGCAGTGAGGTGTCGAGCTCCTACAATGAGCAGTTCTTC. Full variable domain (rest looked up from reference TRBV25-1 and TRBJ2-1): EADIYQTPRYLVIGTGKKITLECSQTMGHDKMYWYQQDPGMELHLIHYSYGVNSTEKGDLSSESTVSRIRTEHFPLTLESARPSHTSQYLCASSEVSSSYNEQFFGPGTRLTVL.

The CDR3: CSVTTVNYGYTF. The CDR3 DNA is TGCAGCGTTACGACAGTTAACTATGGCTACACCTTC. The rearrangement links TRBV29-1 to TRBJ1-2, with D possibly matching TRBD1 (5 bases). The germline V gene has CDR1 SQVTM and CDR2 ANQGSEA. V shed 5 bases and J shed 1 base, with 8 bases lying between them. The CDR3 runs to 12 residues.

This chain connects TRBV7-9 to TRBJ1-3, with TRBD1 matching over 8 bases. The germline V gene has CDR1 SEHNR and CDR2 FQNEAQ (reference sequence). V dropped 5 bases and J dropped 4; count of bases not matched to a gene: 19. The CDR3 has 19 amino acids. The DNA of the CDR3 is TGTGCCAGCAGCCCGAAATTCCCTCCTCGGACAGGGAAAGGAAACACCATATATTTT. It yields the protein CASSPKFPPRTGKGNTIYF.

In its sample, this clone was seen once. The chain joins TRBV7-9 to TRBJ1-3, with TRBD1 matching over 10 bases. The junction had 5 bases not matched to a gene; V was cut back by 5 bases and J by 4 bases. This CDR3 contains 15 residues. The V gene's germline CDR1 is SEHNR and CDR2 FQNEAQ (reference sequence). In DNA, the CDR3 is TGTGCCAGCAGCGACAGGGGGCGAAGAGGAAACACCATATATTTT. This sequence encodes CASSDRGRRGNTIYF.

V is TRBV10-3 and J is TRBJ2-1; tentative D call: TRBD1 (6 bases). The germline gives CDR1 ENHRY, CDR2 SYGVKD. The V gene lost 3 bases and the J gene lost 4 bases, with 7 bases spanning the gap. The length of the CDR3 is 13 residues. CDR3 sequence: CAISDRGYNEQFF. As DNA, the CDR3 is TGTGCCATCAGTGACAGGGGATACAATGAGCAGTTCTTC.

The chain combines TRBV11-2 with TRBJ2-5; 7 bases map to TRBD2. Germline V lookup: CDR1 SGHAT, CDR2 FQNNGV. V was pared by 5 bases and J by 4 bases, with 7 bases of the junction left unmatched. The CDR3 has 14 amino acids. The CDR3 sequence: CASSTLGTIETQYF. CDR3 nucleotides: TGTGCCAGCAGCACACTCGGGACTATAGAGACCCAGTACTTC.

CDR3 bases: TGTGCCAGCAGCTTTAGACAGGGAAGCAATCAGCCCCAGCATTTT. Encoded protein: CASSFRQGSNQPQHF. The V gene is TRBV11-2, the J gene TRBJ1-5; TRBD1 agrees at 7 bases. The CDR3 runs 15 residues. Germline values: CDR1 SGHAT, CDR2 FQNNGV. The trim removed 3 bases at V and 1 base at J, leaving 3 bases unmatched.

The CDR3 nucleotides read TGTGCCAGCAGCTTGTCGGGAGTGAACCAAGAGACCCAGTACTTC. Its protein product is CASSLSGVNQETQYF. The chain joins TRBV5-4 to TRBJ2-5; D is perhaps TRBD2 (6 bases). CDR3 length equals 15 residues. V lost 1 base and J lost 0, with 10 bases in between. Looked up from germline, CDR1 is SGHNT and CDR2 is YYREEE (reference sequence).

The chain joins TRBV18 to TRBJ2-3, with TRBD2 as a possible D gene (5 bases). Trimming took off 2 bases at V and 5 bases at J, with 11 bases between the two ends. Germline V gene data show CDR1 as KGHSH and CDR2 as LQKENI. The CDR3 loop spans 14 amino acids. This chain's CDR3 is CASSPSRERDTQYF. The CDR3 DNA reads as TGTGCCAGCTCACCATCGAGGGAGAGAGATACGCAGTATTTT. Based on the CDR3 plus reference TRBV18 and TRBJ2-3, the full variable domain is NAGVMQNPRHLVRRRGQEARLRCSPMKGHSHVYWYRQLPEEGLKFMVYLQKENIIDESGMPKERFSAEFPKEGPSILRIQQVVRGDSAAYFCASSPSRERDTQYFGPGTRLTVL.

This chain links TRBV27 with TRBJ1-1, with TRBD1 identical over 8 bases. J lost 8 bases, V lost 3 bases, and 11 bases had no gene match. This CDR3 region has 15 residues. Per the germline V gene, CDR1 is MNHEY and CDR2 is SMNVEV (reference sequence). DNA of the CDR3: TGTGCCAGCAGTTTCTTCTCTACAGGGGGGAGAGAAGCTTTCTTT. Residues: CASSFFSTGGREAFF.

This sequence joins TRBV27 and TRBJ2-1; 11 positions agree with TRBD2. The germline gives CDR1 MNHEY, CDR2 SMNVEV (reference sequence). With 2 bases clipped from V and 0 bases from J, the junction kept 9 bases outside the gene matches. CDR3 size: 19 residues. The CDR3 region has the DNA TGTGCCAGCAGTTTAGTGCGGCTAGCGGGGGGATCCTCCTACAATGAGCAGTTCTTC. Protein product: CASSLVRLAGGSSYNEQFF.

J is TRBJ1-5 and V is TRBV7-2; tentative D call: TRBD1 (5 bases). V was trimmed by 1 base and J by 6 bases, leaving 13 bases between them. The CDR3 covers 15 residues. The germline gives CDR1 SGHTA, CDR2 FQGNSA. DNA of the CDR3: TGTGCCAGCAGCTTAGATCGCAGGGTTGGTCAGCCCCAGCATTTT. Its protein is CASSLDRRVGQPQHF.

The chain employs TRBV7-3 and TRBJ2-3; D is perhaps TRBD2 (5 bases). Germline-derived CDR1 and CDR2 are SGHTA and FQGTGA. Trimming removed 4 bases from V and 2 bases from J, with 10 bases in between. The CDR3 consists of 14 residues. Here the CDR3 DNA reads TGTGCCAGCAGCTCCCGGGGAGTCACAGATACGCAGTATTTT. Protein product: CASSSRGVTDTQYF. Supplemented by reference TRBV7-3 and TRBJ2-3, the full variable domain reads GAGVSQTPSNKVTEKGKYVELRCDPISGHTALYWYRQSLGQGPEFLIYFQGTGAADDSGLPNDRFFAVRPEGSVSTLKIQRTERGDSAVYLCASSSRGVTDTQYFGPGTRLTVL.

The chain has TRBV19 and TRBJ1-5; 10 bases line up with TRBD1. The CDR3 spans 14 residues. Looked up from germline, CDR1 is LNHDA and CDR2 is SQIVND (reference sequence). V shed 5 bases and J 7 bases; nucleotides not matched to a gene: 5. CDR3 in DNA: TGTGCCAGTAGTGGGGACAGGGGAGGCCAGCCCCAGCATTTT. Its protein product is CASSGDRGGQPQHF. The variable domain in full, completed from reference TRBV19 and TRBJ1-5, reads DGGITQSPKYLFRKEGQNVTLSCEQNLNHDAMYWYRQDPGQGLRLIYYSQIVNDFQKGDIAEGYSVSREKKESFPLTVTSAQKNPTAFYLCASSGDRGGQPQHFGDGTRLSIL.